Sequencing of this T cell receptor (beta chain) was carried out in a study of human T cells and chemical hapten exposure. TCRdb processed the RACE reads anew with MiXCR; each CDR3 protein has one entry. The sample gives some 91,000 distinct CDR3 sequences, 25% to 30% of which show up once; about a tenth is in the top ten. CDR3 length: 14 amino acids. In germline, CDR1 is SSHAT, CDR2 FNYEAQ (reference sequence). V was pared by 1 base and J by 2 bases, with 1 base of the junction left unmatched. Stated time point: patch test 3, about 24 weeks after DPC sensitization. The treatment is: therapeutic diphenylcyclopropenone sensitization with weekly scalp DPC.

The sequenced sample was whole blood, obtained in connection with sensitization to the hapten diphenylcyclopropenone (DPC). The origin of this receptor is a man between 35 and 55 years old with alopecia areata. Some clones in this sample may be carry-over from other donors' samples. The rearrangement links TRBV7-7 to TRBJ2-7, with TRBD1 identical over 8 bases. The CDR3: CASSLGTGPYEQYF. CDR3 nucleotide sequence: TGTGCCAGCAGCTTAGGGACAGGGCCCTACGAGCAGTACTTC.